This T cell receptor beta chain was captured by sequencing in a study of T-cell reconstitution after alpha-beta-depleted transplantation in children. The germline V gene encodes CDR1 SEHNR and CDR2 FQNEAQ (reference sequence). The CDR3 sequence is 15 residues long. The V and J ends lost 0 bases and 7 bases respectively, with 14 bases between them. Using unique molecular identifiers, the investigators prepared the TCRbeta library. Via MiXCR, TCRdb re-called the PCR reads, giving one row per CDR3 protein. The sample holds around 800,000 distinct CDR3 sequences, 15% to 20% seen once. Points on this clonotype: Its matching antigen is unknown. A much larger clone lies a single base off, so this may be a read error.

Study conclusions and caveats: Where some patients showed high TCRbeta diversity at day 60, it came from recipient T cells and thymic progenitors that had survived. It was reported that alpha-beta T cells came from several hundred expanded graft clones (about two months after transplant).

V and J are TRBV7-9 and TRBJ2-3; D is uncertain. The source is a male patient younger than 18 who had a stem cell transplant for acute lymphoblastic leukemia, so the T cells may come from the graft donor. Material: PBMCs, mostly from graft donor cells, obtained 360 days after TCRalphabeta/CD19-depleted stem cell transplant. This CDR3 reads CASSLAGSRENTQYF. The DNA of the CDR3 is TGTGCCAGCAGCTTAGCGGGGTCACGAGAGAATACGCAGTATTTT.